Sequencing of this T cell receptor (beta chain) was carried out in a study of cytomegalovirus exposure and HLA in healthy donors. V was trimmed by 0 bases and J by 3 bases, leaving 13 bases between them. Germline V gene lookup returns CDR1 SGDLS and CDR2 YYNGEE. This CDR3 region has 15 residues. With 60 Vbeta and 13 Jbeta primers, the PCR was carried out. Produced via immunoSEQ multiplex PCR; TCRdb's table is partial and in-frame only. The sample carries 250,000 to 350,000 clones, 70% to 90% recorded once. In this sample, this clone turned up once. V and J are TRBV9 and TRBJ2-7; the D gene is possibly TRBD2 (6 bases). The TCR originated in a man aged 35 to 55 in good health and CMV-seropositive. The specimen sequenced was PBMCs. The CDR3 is CASSVGSGGVYEQYF. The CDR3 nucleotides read TGTGCCAGCAGCGTAGGTAGCGGAGGGGTCTACGAGCAGTACTTC.